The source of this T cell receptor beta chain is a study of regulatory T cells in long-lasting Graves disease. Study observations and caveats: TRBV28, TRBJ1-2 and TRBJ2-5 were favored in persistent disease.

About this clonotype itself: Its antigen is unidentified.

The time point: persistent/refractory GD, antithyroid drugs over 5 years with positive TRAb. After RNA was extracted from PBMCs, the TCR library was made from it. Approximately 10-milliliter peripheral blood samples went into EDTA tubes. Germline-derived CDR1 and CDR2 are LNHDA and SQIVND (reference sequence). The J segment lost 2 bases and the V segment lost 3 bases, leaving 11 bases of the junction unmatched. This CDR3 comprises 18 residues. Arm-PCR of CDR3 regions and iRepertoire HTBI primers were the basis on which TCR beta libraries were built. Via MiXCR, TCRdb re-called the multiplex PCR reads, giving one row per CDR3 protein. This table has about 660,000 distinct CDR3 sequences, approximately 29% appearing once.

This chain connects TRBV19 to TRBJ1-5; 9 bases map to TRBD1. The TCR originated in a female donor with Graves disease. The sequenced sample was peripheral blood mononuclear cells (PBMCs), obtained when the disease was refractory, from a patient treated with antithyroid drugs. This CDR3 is CASSIMTGGLFGNQPQHF. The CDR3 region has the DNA TGTGCCAGTAGTATCATGACAGGGGGTCTTTTTGGCAATCAGCCCCAGCATTTT.